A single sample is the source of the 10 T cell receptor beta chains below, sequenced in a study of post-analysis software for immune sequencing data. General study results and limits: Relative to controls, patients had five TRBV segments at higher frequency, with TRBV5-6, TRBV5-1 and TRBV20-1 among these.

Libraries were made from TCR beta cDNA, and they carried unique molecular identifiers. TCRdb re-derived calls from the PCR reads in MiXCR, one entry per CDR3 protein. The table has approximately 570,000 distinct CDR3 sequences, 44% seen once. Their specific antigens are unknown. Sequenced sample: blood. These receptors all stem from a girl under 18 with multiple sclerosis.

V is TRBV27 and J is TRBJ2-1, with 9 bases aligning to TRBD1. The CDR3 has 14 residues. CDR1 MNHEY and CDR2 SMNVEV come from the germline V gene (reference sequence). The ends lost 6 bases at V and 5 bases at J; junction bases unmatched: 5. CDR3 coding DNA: TGTGCCAGCAGCCGGGGACAGGGAGACAATGAGCAGTTCTTC. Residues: CASSRGQGDNEQFF.

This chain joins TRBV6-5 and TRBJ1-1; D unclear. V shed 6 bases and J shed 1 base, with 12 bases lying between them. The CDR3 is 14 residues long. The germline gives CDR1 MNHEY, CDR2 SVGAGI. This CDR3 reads CASSRRTGNTEAFF. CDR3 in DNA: TGTGCCAGCAGCCGTAGGACGGGGAACACTGAAGCTTTCTTT.

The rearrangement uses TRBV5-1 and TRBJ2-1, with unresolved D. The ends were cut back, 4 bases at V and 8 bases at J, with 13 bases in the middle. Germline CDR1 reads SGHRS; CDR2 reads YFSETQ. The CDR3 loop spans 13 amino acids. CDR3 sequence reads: CASSQPAGDEQFF. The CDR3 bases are TGCGCCAGCAGCCAACCTGCTGGGGATGAGCAGTTCTTC.

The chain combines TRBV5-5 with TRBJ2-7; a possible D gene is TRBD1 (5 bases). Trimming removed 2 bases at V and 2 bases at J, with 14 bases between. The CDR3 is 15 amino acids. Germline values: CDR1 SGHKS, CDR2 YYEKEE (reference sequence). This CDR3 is CASSLTGPSAYEQYF. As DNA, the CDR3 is TGTGCCAGCAGCTTAACAGGACCCTCAGCCTACGAGCAGTACTTC.

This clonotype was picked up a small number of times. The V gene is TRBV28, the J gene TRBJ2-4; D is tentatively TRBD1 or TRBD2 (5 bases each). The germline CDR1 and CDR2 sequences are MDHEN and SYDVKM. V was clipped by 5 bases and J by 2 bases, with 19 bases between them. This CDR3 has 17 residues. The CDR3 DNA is TGTGCCAGCAGTCCTAGGGGCCAGGGAGTTTCCAAAAACATTCAGTACTTC. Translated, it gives CASSPRGQGVSKNIQYF.

The CDR3 reads CASASVTGNYGYTF. CDR3 in DNA: TGTGCCAGCGCCTCGGTTACAGGGAACTATGGCTACACCTTC. The chain uses TRBV7-9 and TRBJ1-2, with D possibly TRBD1 on 6 matching bases. CDR3 length equals 14 residues. Germline loops: CDR1 SEHNR, CDR2 FQNEAQ (reference sequence). V dropped 8 bases and J dropped 2 bases, with 15 bases sitting between them.

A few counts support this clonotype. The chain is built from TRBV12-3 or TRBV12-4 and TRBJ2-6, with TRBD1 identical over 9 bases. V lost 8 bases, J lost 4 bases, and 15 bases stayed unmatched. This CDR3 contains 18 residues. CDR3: CASSGGGTGSSGANVLTF. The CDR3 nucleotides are TGTGCCAGCTCTGGAGGTGGGACAGGGTCTTCGGGGGCCAACGTCCTGACTTTC.

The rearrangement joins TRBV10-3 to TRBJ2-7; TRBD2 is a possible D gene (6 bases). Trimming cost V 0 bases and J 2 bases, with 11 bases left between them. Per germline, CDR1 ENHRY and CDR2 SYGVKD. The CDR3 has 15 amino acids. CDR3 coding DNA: TGTGCCATCAGTGAGTCTCGGGGAGGTCCCTACGAGCAGTACTTC. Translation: CAISESRGGPYEQYF.

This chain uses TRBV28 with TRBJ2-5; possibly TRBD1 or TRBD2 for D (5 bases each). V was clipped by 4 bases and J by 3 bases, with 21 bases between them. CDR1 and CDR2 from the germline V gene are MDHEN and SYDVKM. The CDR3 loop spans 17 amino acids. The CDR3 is CASSSGYGAAEKETQYF. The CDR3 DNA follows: TGTGCCAGCAGTTCAGGCTACGGGGCAGCGGAAAAAGAGACCCAGTACTTC. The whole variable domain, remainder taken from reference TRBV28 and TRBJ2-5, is DVKVTQSSRYLVKRTGEKVFLECVQDMDHENMFWYRQDPGLGLRLIYFSYDVKMKEKGDIPEGYSVSREKKERFSLILESASTNQTSMYLCASSSGYGAAEKETQYFGPGTRLLVL.

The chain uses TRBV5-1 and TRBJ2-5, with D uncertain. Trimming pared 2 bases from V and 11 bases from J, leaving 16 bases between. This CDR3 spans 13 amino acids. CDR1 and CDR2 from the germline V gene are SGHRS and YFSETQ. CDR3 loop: CASSFPNRNEQYF. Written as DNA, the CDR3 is TGCGCCAGCAGCTTCCCGAACCGCAATGAGCAGTACTTC. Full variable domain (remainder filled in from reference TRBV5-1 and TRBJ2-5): KAGVTQTPRYLIKTRGQQVTLSCSPISGHRSVSWYQQTPGQGLQFLFEYFSETQRNKGNFPGRFSGRQFSNSRSEMNVSTLELGDSALYLCASSFPNRNEQYFGPGTRLLVL.